This T cell receptor (beta chain) appears in the sequencing data of a study of OX40 agonist ivuxolimab in advanced cancers. Study summary: Patients were infused with ivuxolimab every 2 weeks at 0.01 to 10 mg/kg. People in dose escalation had one of these cancers: hepatocellular carcinoma, melanoma, renal cell or head and neck cancer.

If patients had autoimmune disease history or systemic immunosuppression, they were excluded. Assay used: immunoSEQ multiplex PCR; TCRdb lists only in-frame clones, some missing. The table records roughly 13,000 clones, over 60% of them present only once. The germline V gene has CDR1 SGHDT and CDR2 YYEEEE. Trimming stripped 3 bases from V and 2 bases from J, with 8 bases between. CDR3 length: 13 amino acids. This TCR was recovered from an adult with an advanced solid tumor such as melanoma, head and neck, liver or kidney cancer. The chain carries TRBV5-6 and TRBJ2-5; weak D call: TRBD2 (5 bases). The sequences come from CD4+ or CD8+ T cells sorted from blood, collected in a trial of the OX40 agonist ivuxolimab. CDR3 in DNA: TGTGCCAGCAGCTCCCCGGGACAAGAGACCCAGTACTTC. This sequence encodes CASSSPGQETQYF.